These 2 T cell receptor beta chains were all obtained from the same sample, sequenced in a study of T-cell reconstitution after alpha-beta-depleted transplantation in children. The TCRbeta library incorporated unique molecular identifiers. Using its own MiXCR run on the PCR reads, TCRdb lists one record per CDR3 protein. The sample carries hundreds of thousands of distinct CDR3 sequences, approximately 22% recorded once. Sequenced here: PBMCs, mostly from graft donor cells, sampled 360 days after TCRalphabeta/CD19-depleted stem cell transplant. Receptors were obtained from a boy under two years old who had a stem cell transplant for acute myeloid leukemia, so the T cells may come from the graft donor.

This clonotype was seen a few times. The chain uses TRBV5-1 and TRBJ2-1; D remains unclear. The CDR3 consists of 12 residues. V dropped 5 bases and J dropped 3 bases, with 6 bases sitting between them. CDR1 SGHRS and CDR2 YFSETQ come from the germline V gene. The CDR3 nucleotides read TGCGCCAGCAGGTCCGGCTACAATGAGCAGTTCTTC. This translates into CASRSGYNEQFF.

The V call is TRBV6-1, the J call TRBJ1-6; no definite D call. The V end was cut by 6 bases, the J end by 8 bases, with 8 bases between. Germline CDR1 MNHNS, CDR2 SASEGT. The CDR3 has 12 amino acids. The chain's CDR3 is CASRFPDSPLHF. The DNA of the CDR3 is TGTGCCAGCAGGTTTCCGGATTCACCCCTCCACTTT.